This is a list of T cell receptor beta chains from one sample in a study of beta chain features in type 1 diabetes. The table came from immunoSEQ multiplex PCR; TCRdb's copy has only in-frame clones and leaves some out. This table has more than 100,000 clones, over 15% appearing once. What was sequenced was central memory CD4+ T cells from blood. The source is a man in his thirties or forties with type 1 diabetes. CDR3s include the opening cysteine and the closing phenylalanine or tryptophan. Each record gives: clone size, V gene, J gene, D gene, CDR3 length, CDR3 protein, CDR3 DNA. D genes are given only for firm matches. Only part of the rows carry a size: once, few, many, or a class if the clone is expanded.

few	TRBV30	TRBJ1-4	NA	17	CAWSAKLYRTSNEKLFF	TGTGCCTGGAGTGCGAAACTTTACCGGACTTCGAATGAAAAACTGTTTTTT
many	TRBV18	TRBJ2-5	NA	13	CASSPLYQETQYF	TGTGCCAGCTCACCGCTCTACCAAGAGACCCAGTACTTC
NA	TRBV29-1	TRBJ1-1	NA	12	CSVEDGGAEAFF	TGCAGCGTTGAAGATGGAGGGGCTGAAGCTTTCTTT
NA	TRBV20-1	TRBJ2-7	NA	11	CSAFLHYEQYF	TGCAGTGCCTTCTTACACTACGAGCAGTACTTC
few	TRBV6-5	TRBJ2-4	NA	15	CASRLSGEGGNIQYF	TGTGCCAGCAGATTAAGCGGGGAAGGGGGAAACATTCAGTACTTC
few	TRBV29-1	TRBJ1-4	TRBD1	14	CSVTSDRGSEKLFF	TGCAGCGTCACATCGGACAGGGGAAGCGAAAAACTGTTTTTT
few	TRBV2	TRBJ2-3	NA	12	CASSRLTDTQYF	TGTGCCAGCAGCAGGCTCACAGATACGCAGTATTTT
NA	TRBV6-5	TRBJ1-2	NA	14	CASSPQGSGYGYTF	TGTGCCAGCAGCCCACAGGGAAGCGGCTATGGCTACACCTTC
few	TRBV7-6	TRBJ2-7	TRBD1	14	CASSSRTGSDEQYF	TGTGCCAGCAGCTCCCGGACAGGGTCTGACGAGCAGTACTTC
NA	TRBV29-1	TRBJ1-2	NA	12	CSGEGFSGGYTF	TGCAGCGGTGAAGGCTTTTCAGGGGGCTACACCTTC
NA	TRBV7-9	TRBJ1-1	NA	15	CASSLGTGKNTEAFF	TGTGCCAGCAGCTTAGGGACGGGGAAGAACACTGAAGCTTTCTTT
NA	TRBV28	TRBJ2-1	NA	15	CASSLSSSSYNEQFF	TGTGCCAGCAGTTTATCCTCGAGCTCCTACAATGAGCAGTTCTTC
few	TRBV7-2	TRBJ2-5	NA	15	CASSLNMVREETQYF	TGTGCCAGCAGCTTAAACATGGTCCGAGAAGAGACCCAGTACTTC
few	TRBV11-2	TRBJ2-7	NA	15	CASSSLQRTLREQYF	TGTGCCAGCAGCTCTCTCCAGCGAACCCTACGGGAGCAGTACTTC
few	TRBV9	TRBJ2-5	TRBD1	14	CASSVGTDQETQYF	TGTGCCAGCAGCGTCGGGACAGACCAAGAGACCCAGTACTTC
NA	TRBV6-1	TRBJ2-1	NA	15	CASNRGPLSYNEQFF	TGTGCCAGCAATCGAGGCCCCCTCTCCTACAATGAGCAGTTCTTC
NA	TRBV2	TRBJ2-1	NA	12	CASSEGGNEQFF	TGTGCCAGCAGTGAAGGCGGGAATGAGCAGTTCTTC
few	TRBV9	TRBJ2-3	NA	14	CASSLLWGADTQYF	TGTGCCAGCAGTCTCCTTTGGGGGGCAGATACGCAGTATTTT
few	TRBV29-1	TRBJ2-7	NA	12	CSVVKGGDEQYF	TGCAGCGTTGTGAAAGGGGGGGACGAGCAGTACTTC
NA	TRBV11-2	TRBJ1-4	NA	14	CASSPDGTNEKLFF	TGTGCCAGCAGCCCGGACGGGACGAATGAAAAACTGTTTTTT
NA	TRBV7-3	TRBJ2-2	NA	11	CASSSGGELFF	TGTGCCAGCAGCTCGGGCGGGGAGCTGTTTTTT
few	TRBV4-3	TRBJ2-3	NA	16	CASSPTGTLPGDTQYF	TGCGCCAGCAGCCCTACCGGGACACTACCTGGAGATACGCAGTATTTT
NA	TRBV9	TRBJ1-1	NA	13	CASSVQGSTEAFF	TGTGCCAGCAGCGTACAGGGGAGCACTGAAGCTTTCTTT
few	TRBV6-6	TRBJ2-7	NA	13	CASSTQAGTEQYF	TGTGCCAGCAGTACCCAGGCAGGGACCGAGCAGTACTTC
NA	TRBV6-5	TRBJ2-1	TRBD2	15	CASSHSGLAGGQRFF	TGTGCCAGCAGTCATAGCGGACTAGCGGGGGGGCAACGGTTCTTC
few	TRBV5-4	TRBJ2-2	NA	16	CASSLGGHLNTGELFF	TGTGCCAGCAGCTTGGGCGGGCACTTGAACACCGGGGAGCTGTTTTTT
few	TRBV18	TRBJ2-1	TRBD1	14	CASSLGTADDEQFF	TGTGCCAGCTCACTAGGGACAGCAGACGATGAGCAGTTCTTC
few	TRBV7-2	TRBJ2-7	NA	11	CASSLTYEQYF	TGTGCCAGCAGTCTAACCTACGAGCAGTACTTC
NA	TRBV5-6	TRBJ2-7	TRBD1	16	CASSLVPGQSSYEQYF	TGTGCCAGCAGCTTGGTTCCGGGACAGAGCTCCTACGAGCAGTACTTC
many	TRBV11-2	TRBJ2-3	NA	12	CASSLYSDTQYF	TGTGCCAGCAGCTTATATTCAGATACGCAGTATTTT
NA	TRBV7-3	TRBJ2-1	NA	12	CASSLRGNEQFF	TGTGCCAGCAGCTTAAGAGGCAATGAGCAGTTCTTC
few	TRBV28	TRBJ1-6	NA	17	CASSPPGALSYNSPLHF	TGTGCCAGCAGTCCCCCCGGGGCCCTCTCCTATAATTCACCCCTCCACTTT
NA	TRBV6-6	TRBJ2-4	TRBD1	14	CASRRDRAQNIQYF	TGTGCCAGCAGGAGGGACAGGGCCCAAAACATTCAGTACTTC
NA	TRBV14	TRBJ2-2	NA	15	CASSQDPSNTGELFF	TGTGCCAGCAGCCAAGATCCGTCGAACACCGGGGAGCTGTTTTTT
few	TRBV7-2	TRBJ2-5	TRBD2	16	CASSLAGLAGAETQYF	TGTGCCAGCAGCTTAGCTGGACTAGCGGGGGCGGAGACCCAGTACTTC
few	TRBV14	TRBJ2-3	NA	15	CASSPRQLSTDTQYF	TGTGCCAGCAGCCCTAGACAGCTTAGCACAGATACGCAGTATTTT
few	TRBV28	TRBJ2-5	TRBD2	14	CASGGSGGLETQYF	TGTGCCTCAGGGGGTAGCGGGGGCCTAGAGACCCAGTACTTC
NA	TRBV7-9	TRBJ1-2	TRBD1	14	CASSSLTGDDGYTF	TGTGCCAGCAGCTCCCTGACAGGGGACGACGGCTACACCTTC
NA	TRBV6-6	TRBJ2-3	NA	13	CASSYRPTDTQYF	TGTGCCAGCAGTTATAGACCCACAGATACGCAGTATTTT
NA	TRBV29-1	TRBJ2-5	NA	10	CSVGEETQYF	TGCAGCGTTGGAGAAGAGACCCAGTACTTC
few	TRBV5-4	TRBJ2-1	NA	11	CASGGANEQFF	TGTGCCAGCGGGGGGGCCAATGAGCAGTTCTTC
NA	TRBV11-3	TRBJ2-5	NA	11	CASRKQETQYF	TGTGCCAGCAGGAAACAAGAGACCCAGTACTTC
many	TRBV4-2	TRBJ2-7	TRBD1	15	CASSQDGTGSYEQYF	TGTGCCAGCAGCCAAGACGGGACAGGGTCCTACGAGCAGTACTTC
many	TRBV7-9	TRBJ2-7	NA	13	CASSLGHGYEQYF	TGTGCCAGCAGCTTAGGACACGGCTACGAGCAGTACTTC
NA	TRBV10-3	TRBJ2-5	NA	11	CASGSQETQYF	TGTGCCTCAGGGTCGCAAGAGACCCAGTACTTC
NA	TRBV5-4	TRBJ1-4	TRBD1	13	CASSGTGAEQLFF	TGCGCCAGCAGCGGGACAGGGGCCGAACAACTGTTTTTT
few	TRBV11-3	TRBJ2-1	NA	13	CASSSDSHNEQFF	TGTGCCAGCAGCAGTGACAGTCACAATGAGCAGTTCTTC
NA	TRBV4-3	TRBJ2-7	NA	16	CASSLVLEARGYEQYF	TGCGCCAGCAGCCTGGTCCTAGAAGCTCGTGGGTACGAGCAGTACTTC
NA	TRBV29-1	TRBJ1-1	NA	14	CSVEGVNVNTEAFF	TGCAGCGTTGAAGGGGTTAACGTGAACACTGAAGCTTTCTTT
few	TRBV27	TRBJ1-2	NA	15	CASSAITGNAYGYTF	TGTGCCAGCAGTGCCATCACAGGGAACGCCTATGGCTACACCTTC
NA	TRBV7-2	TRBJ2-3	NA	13	CASSSRGADTQYF	TGTGCCAGCAGCTCCAGAGGTGCAGATACGCAGTATTTT
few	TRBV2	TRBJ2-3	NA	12	CASSGSGDTQYF	TGTGCCAGCAGTGGATCGGGGGATACGCAGTATTTT
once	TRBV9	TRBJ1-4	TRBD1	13	CASSVRDSEKLFF	TGTGCCAGCAGCGTGAGGGACAGCGAAAAACTGTTTTTT